Listed below are T cell receptor beta chains from one sample, sequenced in a study of shared clonotypes between healthy human individuals. Method: immunoSEQ multiplex PCR; TCRdb's copy keeps in-frame clones and lacks some. Of more than 2 million clones detected, 90% to 95% appear once; the ten largest clones hold more than 1.5%. Sequenced material: naive CD8+ T cells from PBMCs. Every receptor here comes from a man aged 18 to 35 in good health. Some clones in this sample may be carry-over from other donors' samples. CDR3s include the opening cysteine and the closing phenylalanine or tryptophan. Each record gives: clone size, J gene, D gene, V gene, CDR3 protein, CDR3 DNA. A D gene is named only where the DNA matches it firmly. Some rows mark clone size as missing; the rest say once, few, many or name a class of expanded clone.

clone_size: .; j_call: TRBJ2-2; d_call: .; v_call: TRBV27; cdr3_aa: CASSLRLADLASTGELFF; cdr3_nt: TGTGCCAGCAGTTTAAGGTTAGCGGACCTCGCAAGTACCGGGGAGTTGTTTTTT
clone_size: .; j_call: TRBJ2-3; d_call: TRBD1; v_call: TRBV9; cdr3_aa: CASSVVGQGSTKSDTQYF; cdr3_nt: TGTGCCAGCAGCGTAGTGGGACAGGGATCGACCAAGTCGGATACGCAGTATTTT
clone_size: once; j_call: TRBJ1-1; d_call: TRBD1; v_call: TRBV5-1; cdr3_aa: CASSFRGVDRGTEAFF; cdr3_nt: TGCGCCAGCAGCTTCAGGGGGGTTGATCGGGGCACTGAAGCTTTCTTT
clone_size: .; j_call: TRBJ1-2; d_call: .; v_call: TRBV5-1; cdr3_aa: CASSLGRTYDGYTF; cdr3_nt: TGCGCCAGCAGCTTGGGTAGGACATATGATGGCTACACCTTC
clone_size: .; j_call: TRBJ1-5; d_call: TRBD1; v_call: TRBV6-5; cdr3_aa: CASTYDGTGVQPQHF; cdr3_nt: TGTGCCAGCACCTACGACGGGACAGGGGTTCAGCCCCAGCATTTT
clone_size: .; j_call: TRBJ2-7; d_call: .; v_call: TRBV19; cdr3_aa: CASSIFGGGYEQYF; cdr3_nt: TGTGCCAGTAGTATCTTCGGGGGCGGGTACGAGCAGTACTTC
clone_size: .; j_call: TRBJ2-3; d_call: .; v_call: TRBV9; cdr3_aa: CASSTLTEPDTQYF; cdr3_nt: TGTGCCAGCAGCACATTGACCGAGCCGGATACGCAGTATTTT
clone_size: .; j_call: TRBJ2-7; d_call: TRBD2; v_call: TRBV18; cdr3_aa: CASFGTSRYEQYF; cdr3_nt: TGTGCCAGCTTCGGGACTAGCCGCTACGAGCAGTACTTC
clone_size: .; j_call: TRBJ2-1; d_call: .; v_call: TRBV7-2; cdr3_aa: CASTYTHLAGGLYNEQFF; cdr3_nt: TGTGCCAGCACCTACACTCACCTAGCTGGGGGACTTTACAATGAGCAGTTCTTC
clone_size: .; j_call: TRBJ1-1; d_call: .; v_call: TRBV28; cdr3_aa: CASSLYRAPNTEAFF; cdr3_nt: TGTGCCAGCAGTCTCTACAGGGCACCTAACACTGAAGCTTTCTTT
clone_size: few; j_call: TRBJ1-1; d_call: .; v_call: TRBV29-1; cdr3_aa: CSVPTGGTNTEAFF; cdr3_nt: TGCAGCGTGCCGACGGGAGGGACAAACACTGAAGCTTTCTTT
clone_size: .; j_call: TRBJ2-1; d_call: .; v_call: TRBV27; cdr3_aa: CASSLLSLDEQFF; cdr3_nt: TGTGCCAGCAGTTTACTTTCCCTCGATGAGCAGTTCTTC
clone_size: .; j_call: TRBJ2-3; d_call: .; v_call: TRBV4-1; cdr3_aa: CASSQATGAPGTDTQYF; cdr3_nt: TGCGCCAGCAGCCAGGCCACCGGAGCCCCTGGCACAGATACGCAGTATTTT
clone_size: .; j_call: TRBJ2-1; d_call: .; v_call: TRBV7-9; cdr3_aa: CASSSPLHNEQFF; cdr3_nt: TGTGCCAGCAGCTCGCCTCTGCACAATGAGCAGTTCTTC
clone_size: once; j_call: TRBJ1-1; d_call: TRBD1; v_call: TRBV19; cdr3_aa: CASSTRTGVPEAFF; cdr3_nt: TGTGCCAGTAGTACCCGGACAGGCGTCCCTGAAGCTTTCTTT
clone_size: .; j_call: TRBJ2-1; d_call: .; v_call: TRBV9; cdr3_aa: CASSGPEGGDRWGDEQFF; cdr3_nt: TGTGCCAGCAGCGGCCCAGAAGGGGGGGACCGTTGGGGAGATGAGCAGTTCTTC
clone_size: .; j_call: TRBJ2-6; d_call: TRBD2; v_call: TRBV9; cdr3_aa: CASSVDIGLAGGLSGANVLTF; cdr3_nt: TGTGCCAGCAGCGTAGATATTGGACTAGCGGGAGGGCTATCCGGGGCCAACGTCCTGACTTTC
clone_size: .; j_call: TRBJ2-3; d_call: .; v_call: TRBV5-1; cdr3_aa: CASSISGADTQYF; cdr3_nt: TGCGCCAGCAGTATATCGGGGGCAGATACGCAGTATTTT
clone_size: .; j_call: TRBJ2-5; d_call: TRBD2; v_call: TRBV7-3; cdr3_aa: CASSLAGGVETQYF; cdr3_nt: TGTGCCAGCAGTCTAGCGGGAGGGGTGGAGACCCAGTACTTC
clone_size: .; j_call: TRBJ2-1; d_call: TRBD2; v_call: TRBV10-3; cdr3_aa: CAISESKTSANEQFF; cdr3_nt: TGTGCCATCAGTGAGTCGAAGACTAGCGCCAATGAGCAGTTCTTC
clone_size: once; j_call: TRBJ1-5; d_call: .; v_call: TRBV19; cdr3_aa: CASSISGEGNQPQHF; cdr3_nt: TGTGCCAGTAGTATTTCAGGGGAGGGCAATCAGCCCCAGCATTTT
clone_size: .; j_call: TRBJ2-7; d_call: .; v_call: TRBV5-1; cdr3_aa: CASGLAGEQYF; cdr3_nt: TGCGCCAGCGGATTAGCAGGCGAGCAGTACTTC
clone_size: .; j_call: TRBJ2-2; d_call: .; v_call: TRBV12-5; cdr3_aa: CASGLVVGSRSGELFF; cdr3_nt: TGTGCTAGTGGTTTGGTAGTCGGGAGTCGGTCCGGGGAGCTGTTTTTT
clone_size: .; j_call: TRBJ1-2; d_call: TRBD1; v_call: TRBV4-1; cdr3_aa: CASGDRVDYGYTF; cdr3_nt: TGCGCCAGCGGGGACAGGGTGGACTATGGCTACACCTTC
clone_size: .; j_call: TRBJ2-2; d_call: TRBD2; v_call: TRBV9; cdr3_aa: CASSPHLWREGQGTGELFF; cdr3_nt: TGTGCCAGCAGCCCCCACCTTTGGAGGGAGGGCCAGGGCACCGGGGAGCTGTTTTTT
clone_size: once; j_call: TRBJ2-7; d_call: .; v_call: TRBV5-6; cdr3_aa: CASSFRWDYEQYF; cdr3_nt: TGTGCCAGCAGCTTCCGGTGGGATTACGAGCAGTACTTC
clone_size: .; j_call: TRBJ2-1; d_call: .; v_call: TRBV6-5; cdr3_aa: CASSYSGYNEQFF; cdr3_nt: TGTGCCAGCAGTTACTCAGGGTACAATGAGCAGTTCTTC
clone_size: .; j_call: TRBJ1-2; d_call: TRBD1; v_call: TRBV29-1; cdr3_aa: CSAVSGGWLDYGYTF; cdr3_nt: TGCAGCGCCGTATCAGGGGGCTGGCTGGACTATGGCTACACCTTC
clone_size: .; j_call: TRBJ2-3; d_call: .; v_call: TRBV7-8; cdr3_aa: CASSFKVKPNTDTQYF; cdr3_nt: TGTGCCAGCAGTTTCAAGGTGAAACCCAACACAGATACGCAGTATTTT
clone_size: .; j_call: TRBJ2-5; d_call: .; v_call: TRBV6-5; cdr3_aa: CASSYAAGGQETQYF; cdr3_nt: TGTGCCAGCAGTTACGCGGCCGGGGGCCAAGAGACCCAGTACTTC
clone_size: .; j_call: TRBJ1-2; d_call: .; v_call: TRBV29-1; cdr3_aa: CSVETMPYGYTF; cdr3_nt: TGCAGCGTTGAAACCATGCCCTATGGCTACACCTTC
clone_size: .; j_call: TRBJ1-1; d_call: .; v_call: TRBV4-1; cdr3_aa: CASSQDVRVRVNTEAFF; cdr3_nt: TGCGCCAGCAGCCAAGATGTACGGGTCAGGGTGAACACTGAAGCTTTCTTT
clone_size: .; j_call: TRBJ2-1; d_call: TRBD2; v_call: TRBV7-9; cdr3_aa: CASSSGTSGSAHSEQFF; cdr3_nt: TGTGCCAGCAGCTCCGGGACTAGCGGGAGCGCTCATAGTGAGCAGTTCTTC
clone_size: .; j_call: TRBJ2-5; d_call: .; v_call: TRBV7-9; cdr3_aa: CASSSDWAQETQYF; cdr3_nt: TGTGCCAGCAGCTCCGATTGGGCCCAAGAGACCCAGTACTTC
clone_size: once; j_call: TRBJ2-7; d_call: TRBD2; v_call: TRBV9; cdr3_aa: CASSVVSGSFAEQYF; cdr3_nt: TGTGCCAGCAGCGTAGTTAGCGGGAGTTTCGCCGAGCAGTACTTC
clone_size: .; j_call: TRBJ2-7; d_call: .; v_call: TRBV28; cdr3_aa: CASQGRGLDEQYF; cdr3_nt: TGTGCCAGCCAGGGGAGGGGTCTTGATGAGCAGTACTTC
clone_size: .; j_call: TRBJ2-2; d_call: .; v_call: TRBV5-8; cdr3_aa: CASSSRGNTGELFF; cdr3_nt: TGTGCCAGCAGCTCCCGGGGGAACACCGGGGAGCTGTTTTTT
clone_size: .; j_call: TRBJ1-3; d_call: TRBD1; v_call: TRBV15; cdr3_aa: CATSRDIRDRGDTIYF; cdr3_nt: TGTGCCACCAGCAGAGATATAAGGGACAGGGGAGACACCATATATTTT
clone_size: .; j_call: TRBJ2-7; d_call: TRBD1; v_call: TRBV27; cdr3_aa: CASSFRDRPAEQYF; cdr3_nt: TGTGCCAGCAGTTTTCGGGACAGGCCCGCCGAGCAGTACTTC
clone_size: .; j_call: TRBJ1-1; d_call: .; v_call: TRBV9; cdr3_aa: CASSVAGGLGDAFF; cdr3_nt: TGTGCCAGCAGCGTAGCGGGCGGGTTGGGGGATGCTTTCTTT
clone_size: .; j_call: TRBJ2-3; d_call: .; v_call: TRBV28; cdr3_aa: CASSFGGQKDTQYF; cdr3_nt: TGTGCCAGCAGTTTCGGGGGGCAGAAAGATACGCAGTATTTT
clone_size: .; j_call: TRBJ1-1; d_call: TRBD1; v_call: TRBV18; cdr3_aa: CASSPQSDRGQFITNTEAFF; cdr3_nt: TGTGCCAGCTCACCGCAATCGGACAGGGGACAATTTATAACGAACACTGAAGCTTTCTTT
clone_size: once; j_call: TRBJ2-7; d_call: TRBD1; v_call: TRBV6-1; cdr3_aa: CASSGSWGQGYEQYF; cdr3_nt: TGTGCCAGCAGTGGCTCGTGGGGACAGGGCTACGAGCAGTACTTC
clone_size: once; j_call: TRBJ1-5; d_call: TRBD1; v_call: TRBV27; cdr3_aa: CASSERDSRQPQHF; cdr3_nt: TGTGCCAGCAGTGAAAGGGACAGTCGCCAGCCCCAGCATTTT
clone_size: .; j_call: TRBJ2-7; d_call: .; v_call: TRBV7-9; cdr3_aa: CASSLTQGWVEQYF; cdr3_nt: TGTGCCAGCAGCTTAACGCAGGGGTGGGTCGAGCAGTACTTC
clone_size: .; j_call: TRBJ2-2; d_call: .; v_call: TRBV6-6; cdr3_aa: CASSLLLAARTGELFF; cdr3_nt: TGTGCCAGCAGTTTGCTTTTAGCGGCGAGGACCGGGGAGCTGTTTTTT
clone_size: .; j_call: TRBJ1-1; d_call: TRBD1; v_call: TRBV2; cdr3_aa: CASRDNRGTRNTEAFF; cdr3_nt: TGTGCCAGCAGGGATAACAGGGGGACGCGTAACACTGAAGCTTTCTTT